The next 20 T cell receptor beta chains were all read from a single sample in a study of PD-L1 blockade in urothelial cancer. The time point was: pretreatment peripheral blood. Assay: immunoSEQ multiplex PCR; the TCRdb copy retains only in-frame clones and omits some. The sample holds about 43,000 clones, 80% seen once. Sequenced material: PBMCs, taken around atezolizumab (anti-PD-L1) treatment. The receptors stem from a man in his fifties or sixties with urothelial cancer.

The genes are TRBV7-2 and TRBJ2-1; tentatively, D is TRBD2 (7 bases). V lost 0 bases and J 2 bases, leaving 8 bases between the germline ends. CDR3 size: 15 residues. Germline CDR1 SGHTA, CDR2 FQGNSA. In nucleotides, the CDR3 is TGTGCCAGCAGCTTAGCCGGGGGGCCCTACAATGAGCAGTTCTTC. It specifies CASSLAGGPYNEQFF.

This rearrangement joins TRBV27 to TRBJ1-2, with 8 bases that match TRBD1. With V trimmed by 2 bases and J by 3 bases, 11 bases remained unmatched. CDR1 is MNHEY, CDR2 SMNVEV, per germline (reference sequence). The CDR3 extends over 17 amino acids. CDR3: CASSLKGSATGDYGYTF. The CDR3 DNA follows: TGTGCCAGCAGTTTAAAGGGTTCTGCGACAGGGGACTATGGCTACACCTTC.

CDR3: CASSRSPADTQYF. DNA of the CDR3: TGTGCCAGCAGCCGGAGCCCGGCAGATACGCAGTATTTT. The V call is TRBV11-2, the J call TRBJ2-3; D remains unclear. The CDR3 extends over 13 amino acids. V was pared by 5 bases and J by 4 bases, with 10 bases between. Germline CDR1 reads SGHAT; CDR2 reads FQNNGV.

The V call is TRBV5-1, the J call TRBJ2-7, with D tentatively TRBD2 (6 bases). V lost 4 bases to trimming and J lost 4 bases, with 12 bases between them. Germline lookup yields CDR1 SGHRS and CDR2 YFSETQ. The CDR3 is 13 residues long. The CDR3 region has the DNA TGCGCCAGCAGCGTGGGCGGGGTATACGAGCAGTACTTC. Amino acid sequence: CASSVGGVYEQYF.

The gene calls are TRBV2 and TRBJ1-1, with TRBD1 identical over 8 bases. Germline V gene lookup returns CDR1 SNHLY and CDR2 FYNNEI. The CDR3 is 14 amino acids. The V gene end was trimmed by 3 bases and the J gene end by 12 bases; junction bases not matched to a gene: 12. The CDR3 bases are TGTGCCAGCAGTGATGGGTCAGGGGGCGACACGACTTTCTTT. It codes for CASSDGSGGDTTFF.

As concerns this clone: This sample also contains other DNA sequences that code for the same CDR3. This chain links TRBV27 with TRBJ2-3, with 10 nucleotides matching TRBD2. This CDR3 spans 15 amino acids. The junction had 2 bases not matched to a gene; V was cut back by 3 bases and J by 2 bases. From germline, CDR1 is MNHEY and CDR2 SMNVEV (reference sequence). DNA for the CDR3: TGTGCCAGCAGTTTTCTAGCGGGGGACACAGATACGCAGTATTTT. It translates to CASSFLAGDTDTQYF.

The chain uses TRBV5-1 and TRBJ1-1, with 10 nucleotides matching TRBD1. Germline V gene data show CDR1 as SGHRS and CDR2 as YFSETQ. This CDR3 spans 15 amino acids. Trimming took 4 bases from V and 1 from J; bases not matched to a gene: 4. The CDR3 loop reads CASSPGTGENTEAFF. CDR3 coding DNA: TGCGCCAGCAGCCCTGGGACAGGGGAGAACACTGAAGCTTTCTTT. Using reference TRBV5-1 and TRBJ1-1 for the parts outside the CDR3, the full variable domain is KAGVTQTPRYLIKTRGQQVTLSCSPISGHRSVSWYQQTPGQGLQFLFEYFSETQRNKGNFPGRFSGRQFSNSRSEMNVSTLELGDSALYLCASSPGTGENTEAFFGQGTRLTVV.

The chain is built from TRBV10-3 and TRBJ1-3, with D unclear. Germline loops: CDR1 ENHRY, CDR2 SYGVKD. Trimming cost V 3 bases and J 0 bases, with 9 bases left between them. This CDR3 region has 15 residues. The CDR3 region has the DNA TGTGCCATCAGTGACGACTCATCCTCTGGAAACACCATATATTTT. Translation: CAISDDSSSGNTIYF.

The V call is TRBV18, the J call TRBJ2-2; 8 bases are shared with TRBD1. J lost 1 base, V lost 6 bases, and 4 bases had no gene match. The CDR3 is made up of 15 amino acids. Germline loops: CDR1 KGHSH, CDR2 LQKENI. The chain's CDR3 is CASSLGQGNTGELFF. In nucleotides, the CDR3 is TGTGCCAGCTCCCTCGGACAGGGGAACACCGGGGAGCTGTTTTTT.

The V gene is TRBV2, the J gene TRBJ1-1; no firm D call. Trimming removed 4 bases from V and 2 bases from J, with 11 bases in between. The germline V gene encodes CDR1 SNHLY and CDR2 FYNNEI. The CDR3 is made up of 14 amino acids. The CDR3 loop is CASSGVQLNTEAFF. Here the CDR3 DNA reads TGTGCCAGCAGTGGGGTACAGCTAAACACTGAAGCTTTCTTT.

The gene calls are TRBV5-1 and TRBJ2-1, with 9 bases lining up with TRBD1. The V segment lost 3 bases and the J segment 6 bases; nucleotides outside the gene matches: 19. CDR3 length equals 19 residues. CDR1 is SGHRS, CDR2 YFSETQ, per germline. The CDR3 DNA is TGCGCCAGCAGCTCGGTTTGGGGACAGGGACAAGACACAGCCAATGAGCAGTTCTTC. Translation: CASSSVWGQGQDTANEQFF. The complete variable domain, with remaining parts taken from reference TRBV5-1 and TRBJ2-1, reads KAGVTQTPRYLIKTRGQQVTLSCSPISGHRSVSWYQQTPGQGLQFLFEYFSETQRNKGNFPGRFSGRQFSNSRSEMNVSTLELGDSALYLCASSSVWGQGQDTANEQFFGPGTRLTVL.

The chain has TRBV6-6 and TRBJ1-4; TRBD1 is a possible D gene (6 bases). Germline values: CDR1 MNHNY, CDR2 SVGAGI (reference sequence). The CDR3 runs 13 residues. Trimming cost V 6 bases and J 11 bases, with 16 bases left between them. The CDR3 DNA sequence: TGTGCCAGCAGCCGAGAGACAGGATGGAAACTGTTTTTT. This gives the protein CASSRETGWKLFF.

This chain joins TRBV6-1 and TRBJ2-3, with D possibly matching TRBD1 (6 bases). Germline V gene lookup returns CDR1 MNHNS and CDR2 SASEGT. Trimming removed 4 bases at V and 4 bases at J, with 18 bases between. The length of the CDR3 is 16 residues. CDR3 bases: TGTGCCAGCAGTGCGGAAGGACAGAACGAAGCAGATACGCAGTATTTT. This translates into CASSAEGQNEADTQYF.

This clone was seen more than once but under ten times. The rearrangement uses TRBV7-2 and TRBJ1-6; 9 bases map to TRBD1. This CDR3 is 16 amino acids long. V dropped 5 bases and J dropped 6; count of bases not matched to a gene: 8. Germline V gene lookup returns CDR1 SGHTA and CDR2 FQGNSA. CDR3 sequence (DNA): TGTGCCAGCAGCCCGGACAGGGGTGGAATTAATTCACCCCTCCACTTT. Protein: CASSPDRGGINSPLHF.

V usage is TRBV7-8 and J usage is TRBJ1-5; maybe TRBD1 (6 bases). CDR1 and CDR2 from the germline V gene are SGHVS and FQNEAQ. The CDR3 sequence is 16 residues long. The germline V and J ends were trimmed by 1 base and 4 bases, with 14 bases remaining between them. This chain's CDR3 is CASSLDLRGVNQPQHF. The CDR3 DNA follows: TGTGCCAGCAGCTTAGATCTCAGGGGTGTTAATCAGCCCCAGCATTTT. Combining the CDR3 with reference TRBV7-8 and TRBJ1-5 gives the whole variable domain GAGVSQSPRYKVAKRGQDVALRCDPISGHVSLFWYQQALGQGPEFLTYFQNEAQLDKSGLPSDRFFAERPEGSVSTLKIQRTQQEDSAVYLCASSLDLRGVNQPQHFGDGTRLSIL.

V is TRBV21-1 and J is TRBJ2-7; the table's TRBD2 call for D was not verified on the DNA. TRBV21-1 is a pseudogene segment. The CDR3 totals 17 residues. For the CDR3, the DNA is TGTGCCAGCAGCCCTTCAGCTAGCGTACAGAAATCCTACGAGCAGTACTTC. Protein: CASSPSASVQKSYEQYF.

The V call is TRBV5-6, the J call TRBJ2-1; 11 nucleotides align to TRBD1. CDR1 is SGHDT and CDR2 is YYEEEE in the germline V gene. The CDR3 covers 15 residues. Trimming removed 4 bases from V and 10 bases from J; junction bases left unmatched: 10. The CDR3 DNA reads as TGTGCCAGCAGCCTTAGGACAGGGGGCCCAGAGGAGCAGTTCTTC. This codes for CASSLRTGGPEEQFF.

J is TRBJ2-7 and V is TRBV6-6, with unresolved D. This CDR3 comprises 15 residues. CDR1 and CDR2 from the germline V gene are MNHNY and SVGAGI (reference sequence). V was pared by 2 bases and J by 3 bases, with 14 bases between. The chain's CDR3 is CASSYGSQTNYEQYF. DNA for the CDR3: TGTGCCAGCAGTTACGGTAGTCAAACCAACTACGAGCAGTACTTC.

This clone occurred a few times. Written as DNA, the CDR3 is TGCGCCAGCAGCCAAGTGAATCTAGTTAGCACAGATACGCAGTATTTT. Translating it yields CASSQVNLVSTDTQYF. V and J are TRBV4-1 and TRBJ2-3, with no clear D. Trimming stripped 1 base from V and 0 bases from J, with 11 bases between. This CDR3 spans 16 amino acids. Germline assignment: CDR1 MGHRA and CDR2 YSYEKL.

The chain has TRBV6-5 and TRBJ2-5; 10 bases fit TRBD1. The J call may be wrong; the DNA end is better matched by TRBJ2-7. Germline V CDR1 and CDR2: MNHEY, SVGAGI. There are 14 residues in the CDR3. The CDR3 region is CASSFGTGEYEQYF. The CDR3 DNA follows: TGTGCCAGCAGTTTCGGGACAGGGGAGTACGAGCAGTACTTC.